The entry that follows covers one TCR beta chain sequence. The antigen remains undetermined. This CDR3 is 15 amino acids long. V was cut by 7 bases and J by 0 bases, with 12 bases left in between. Germline values: CDR1 KGHDR, CDR2 SFDVKD. These data originate in a study of response to subunit inactivated influenza vaccine. Study-level results: The authors suggested that every seasonal influenza vaccination recruits few new T cells.

One entry per CDR3 protein results from TCRdb running MiXCR on the RT-PCR reads. The repertoire holds fewer than 750,000 distinct CDR3 sequences, roughly 15% seen once, with more than 9.5% in the top ten. The sequence was obtained from a man aged 50 to 60 who received an inactivated influenza vaccine. The source was PBMCs from blood, collected 12 days after vaccination. The chain joins TRBV24-1 to TRBJ1-5; D gene uncertain. CDR3 nucleotide sequence: TGTGCCACCAGCGACGGGAAATATAGCAATCAGCCCCAGCATTTT. Amino acids: CATSDGKYSNQPQHF.